This T cell receptor (beta chain) was identified during a study of cytomegalovirus exposure and HLA in healthy donors (dated by TCRdb to 2017 to 2019). About the study as a whole: In an earlier analysis of roughly 590 of the donors, under 300 Gb of sequence data and about 110 million unique TCR beta sequences from 180 million or so T cells were reported. Five DR-DQ haplotypes were treated as single units for association and clustering because of strong linkage in the cohort. On average, roughly 250,000 unique TCR beta nucleotide sequences were sequenced per donor among roughly 430 genotyped donors of the cohort, with roughly a sixth of those sequences being non-productive. Every repertoire in the discovery cohort had been generated on one and the same sequencing platform. HLA typing covered class I and class II loci at four-digit resolution. In the later analysis, no new phenotypic data were used to find candidate immune exposures; instead, reliance was placed on TCR beta sequences and their occurrence across donors. Typing coverage varied by locus: about 620-640 donors for A, B, C, DRB1 and DQB1; under 550 for DQA1; some 610 for DPA1; 450 to 480 for DPB1. The T cell repertoires of 550 to 850 subjects were profiled by immunosequencing and related to cytomegalovirus serostatus. Donor age, sex, ethnicity and CMV serostatus were compiled together with the repertoire data. An early release that covered several hundred HLA-typed donors contained approximately 320 gigabases of sequencing data and roughly 84 million unique TCR sequences. A later genetic analysis took genome-wide SNP genotypes for about 55% of the 666 donors and used that subset as a discovery cohort. Besides the first cohort of approximately 670 subjects, a separate validation cohort made up of about 120 different subjects was used. The aim of the study was to test whether cataloging public T cell receptors could identify signatures of past pathogen exposure. High-throughput TCR immunosequencing, statistical association of individual TCRs with disease status, and machine learning were combined to predict cytomegalovirus infection status. Among the roughly 400 genotyped donors, about 83% belonged to the genetic ancestry cluster associated with self-reported Caucasian donors. A later analysis re-examined previously published TCR beta repertoires from just over 650 donors and added high-resolution HLA genotyping to investigate patterns of TCR occurrence. In an earlier analysis of around 540 of the donors, high-throughput TCR beta sequencing was used to judge whether each TCR beta V gene segment behaved as functional or pseudogenic. Here is what the overall study found, with its caveats: In vitro tests confirmed that three of the cytomegalovirus-associated TCR beta chains recognize cytomegalovirus antigens. In a later analysis, TCR association rates were found to vary across HLA loci, with the most associated TCRs seen for DRB1 alleles and the fewest for HLA-C alleles. The only immune exposure information available for the cohort was CMV serostatus. According to the authors, the approach could potentially be generalized to other disease states and immunological phenotypes. Correlated functional status among segregating V segments might reflect linkage disequilibrium, but an unknown experimental factor could not be ruled out. The sequencing pipeline was judged likely to have produced a cluster of highly shared sequence variants as a technical artifact. An earlier analysis of roughly 570 of the donors showed that most TCR beta V segments appeared in productive rearrangements either about 90% or about 30% of the time, which broadly matched IMGT annotations. Roughly uniform sequencing depth across donors was assumed in presence/absence analyses, although this assumption may not hold. The earlier analysis of almost 600 of the donors excluded roughly 17 rarely observed V segments, including chromosome 9 orphons, because counts were too low. A further reported finding was that TCR beta sequences accurately predicted the HLA-A and HLA-B alleles for most subjects in the first cohort. Because the 87-base-pair reads could not distinguish some IMGT-functional V segments, including TRBV6-2 and TRBV6-3, those segments were excluded. Most TCR sequences were seen in very few donors, while some public TCRs were found in many individuals. The classifier was reported to diagnose cytomegalovirus status with high specificity and sensitivity in both the original cohort and the validation cohort. In a later analysis, 15,000 to 20,000 TCR beta sequences were associated with specific HLA alleles at a false discovery rate of 0.05. A total of roughly 160 TCR beta chains were listed by the study as associated with cytomegalovirus. A later genetic analysis associated a missense DCLRE1C variant with V-gene and J-gene trimming of TCR beta chains, and an independent cohort replicated the association. This cohort had only TCR beta chains sequenced, and the lack of alpha or paired-chain data limited which features could be detected. Because HLA typing was missing for some donors at each locus, association tests included only the typed subset. According to a later analysis, most CMV-associated TCR beta chains appeared to be HLA-restricted, and the HLA associations seemed to be driven largely by CMV exposure. Assigning TCR associations to individual alleles was difficult when HLA alleles, especially DR and DQ, strongly co-occurred. A later genetic analysis reported fewer N-insertions in productive TCRs among donors in an Asian-associated ancestry cluster than the roughly 700-donor mean. In a later analysis, HLA-associated TCR beta chains were found to be more clonally expanded and to have lower generation probabilities than equally common non-associated chains. According to a later analysis, parvovirus B19, influenza, CMV and Epstein-Barr virus appeared linked to several top co-occurrence clusters.

The cohort comprised fewer than 700 healthy bone marrow donors. Cohort members were all nominally healthy when sampled, although unrecorded immune exposures were likely present. The donor tested CMV seropositive and was one of the 289 seropositive cohort members. A peripheral blood sample was collected from each donor, and TCR beta sequencing was performed on peripheral blood mononuclear cells. The Qiagen DNeasy Blood Extraction Kit was used to extract genomic DNA from the blood cell samples. The CDR1 and CDR2 encoded by the germline V gene are MNHNS and SASEGT. The CDR3 goes from the cysteine to the phenylalanine over 14 residues. Only the CDR3 DNA is retained, 42 bases long and in frame from the first base. V is reduced by 4 bases and J by 6 bases, leaving a spacing of 15 bases between them. Libraries were prepared through the immunoSEQ multiplex PCR assay. For the multiplex PCR, a mixture combining 60 forward primers for TCR Vbeta segments and 13 reverse primers for TCR Jbeta segments was used. The CDR3 region of rearranged TCR beta genes was amplified from genomic DNA with a multiplex PCR assay. On the Illumina HiSeq System, the amplified TCR beta libraries were sequenced as 87-base-pair reads. The published analysis was carried out like this. A later analysis tallied about 77 million unique TCR beta chains across the 666 repertoires, and about 10 million of those chains were shared by two or more donors. To remove PCR and sequencing errors, raw reads were error-corrected and collapsed into unique sequences using a nearest-neighbor algorithm that merged closely related sequences. V, D and J gene segments were assigned by aligning CDR3 sequences to IMGT reference sequences. For a sequence to be retained, at least a six-nucleotide match to both a V gene segment and a J gene segment was required. A rearrangement was called productive if the CDR3 had no stop codons and remained in frame with V and J, and every other rearrangement was called non-productive. CDR3 was defined by IMGT convention, running from the second conserved V-encoded cysteine to the conserved J-encoded phenylalanine. The earlier analysis of about 570 of the donors excluded any sequence lacking an unambiguous match to a single V gene segment. In an earlier analysis of around 600 of the donors, V segments were called functional above 56.7% productive rearrangements and were called segregating when the between-donor standard deviation exceeded 5%. A statistical classification framework was built to diagnose cytomegalovirus status from the catalog of TCR beta chain sequences. In a later analysis, TCR nucleotide sequences were compared against IMGT/GENE-DB human TR gene sequences so that V and J genes could be assigned. In a later analysis, CDR3 sequences and most-parsimonious VDJ recombination scenarios were assigned using the TCRdist pipeline. In a later analysis, every TCR beta chain was defined by the combination of its CDR3 amino acid sequence and its V-gene family, and reads without a unique V-gene family were dropped. To address suspected cross-contamination and a sequencing artifact, a later analysis removed 592 highly shared, low-generation-probability nucleotide sequences. In a later analysis, a clonal expansion index for each public chain was calculated from normalized within-repertoire ranks of inferred template counts. In a later analysis, generation probabilities were computed with a VDJ recombination model fitted to out-of-frame rearrangements, and the resulting probabilities were checked against IGoR. Hypergeometric tests were used in a later analysis to score TCR-TCR, TCR-HLA and TCR-CMV co-occurrence, with a repertoire-size bias correction applied to the TCR pairs. To estimate false discovery rates, a later analysis permuted the HLA or CMV assignments 20 times. A later analysis grouped co-occurring TCRs with DBSCAN, adding TCRdist sequence similarity when clustering within HLA-allele-positive subsets. Repertoires with fewer than 30,000 or more than 120,000 public chains were left out of co-occurrence clustering, as were five repertoires with anomalous nucleotide sharing. The table was pulled from immuneACCESS by TCRdb, which kept in-frame rearrangements only. Such tables lose some clones; where checked, under half of the loss comes from unresolved V genes, and the rest has no known cause. V and J calls and clone size come straight from that table; D and trimming were deduced from the DNA. Present in this sample are about 190,000 clones, roughly 86% of which were seen just once. Jointly, the top ten make up around 3.6% of the sample.

The count of this clone is one. Its antigen has not been determined. Base quality data are lacking; no much larger clone is found one base away. The sequence is built from TRBV6-1 and TRBJ1-2, with TRBD1 tentatively as D gene (5 bases match). This sequence was found in a man between 40 and 49 years old in good health and CMV-seropositive. The sample taken for sequencing was PBMCs. The DNA is as follows: TGTGCCAGCAGTGTAGGGCAGGGAGGCGATGGCTACACCTTC. Its product reads: CASSVGQGGDGYTF.